This is a list of T cell receptor beta chains from one sample in a study of cytomegalovirus exposure and HLA in healthy donors. The protocol was immunoSEQ multiplex PCR, while the TCRdb copy is restricted to in-frame clones and leaves out a portion. Among approximately 140,000 clones listed, approximately 85% were seen once. Sequencing was carried out using PBMCs. These receptors were taken from a boy younger than 18 in good health and CMV-seronegative. Both conserved end residues are part of each CDR3. Each record gives: J gene, clone size, D gene, V gene, CDR3 protein, CDR3 DNA. The D gene is left open where the match is weak. Clone size is stated in some rows and not others, as once, few, many or a class when expanded.

TRBJ1-5 | . | . | TRBV30 | CAWAPAGVNQPQHF | TGTGCCTGGGCCCCGGCAGGGGTCAATCAGCCCCAGCATTTT
TRBJ1-1 | . | . | TRBV19 | CASSIDTHTEAFF | TGTGCCAGTAGTATAGACACTCACACTGAAGCTTTCTTT
TRBJ2-7 | . | TRBD2 | TRBV9 | CASSVAMGGIYEQYF | TGTGCCAGCAGCGTAGCTATGGGAGGGATCTACGAGCAGTACTTC
TRBJ1-1 | . | TRBD1 | TRBV6-6 | CASSEPGGAEAFF | TGTGCCAGCAGCGAGCCAGGGGGTGCTGAAGCTTTCTTT
TRBJ2-1 | . | . | TRBV2 | CASGLLNEQFF | TGTGCCAGCGGTCTACTCAATGAGCAGTTCTTC
TRBJ2-3 | . | . | TRBV4-3 | CASSQEETSTDTQYF | TGCGCCAGCAGCCAAGAGGAGACGAGCACAGATACGCAGTATTTT
TRBJ1-1 | . | TRBD1 | TRBV6-1 | CASSERLQGGPSNTEAFF | TGTGCCAGCAGTGAGAGGCTACAGGGGGGACCTTCGAACACTGAAGCTTTCTTT
TRBJ2-5 | . | TRBD1 | TRBV11-3 | CASTYGQGNGETQYF | TGTGCCAGCACCTACGGACAGGGGAACGGCGAGACCCAGTACTTC
TRBJ2-7 | . | . | TRBV2 | CASSIPGPAGEQYF | TGTGCCAGCTCCATCCCGGGACCTGCGGGGGAGCAGTACTTC
TRBJ1-2 | . | . | TRBV6-1 | CASSTAQRAHYGYTF | TGTGCCAGCAGTACCGCTCAGAGGGCTCACTATGGCTACACCTTC
TRBJ1-4 | . | . | TRBV6-1 | CASRRTTATNEKLFF | TGTGCCAGCCGGAGAACGACTGCAACTAATGAAAAACTGTTTTTT
TRBJ1-3 | . | . | TRBV27 | CASRGLTGSSGNTIYF | TGTGCCAGCAGGGGGCTAACAGGGAGCTCTGGAAACACCATATATTTT
TRBJ1-2 | . | . | TRBV10-3 | CAISEGQYYGYTF | TGTGCCATCAGTGAGGGACAATACTATGGCTACACCTTC
TRBJ2-3 | . | . | TRBV5-4 | CASSLSGASTDTQYF | TGTGCCAGCAGCTTGAGCGGAGCTAGCACAGATACGCAGTATTTT
TRBJ2-7 | . | . | TRBV18 | CASSPLPSSYEQYF | TGTGCCAGCTCACCCCTGCCTAGCTCCTACGAGCAGTACTTC
TRBJ1-3 | . | . | TRBV4-2 | CASSQGEDSSGNTIYF | TGTGCCAGCAGCCAGGGTGAGGACTCTTCTGGAAACACCATATATTTT
TRBJ2-3 | once | TRBD2 | TRBV18 | CASSPHPIASGSADTQYF | TGTGCCAGCTCACCCCACCCCATTGCTAGCGGGAGTGCAGATACGCAGTATTTT
TRBJ2-6 | . | . | TRBV10-3 | CAISEGDHSGANVLTF | TGTGCCATCAGTGAAGGGGATCACTCTGGGGCCAACGTCCTGACTTTC
TRBJ1-2 | . | . | TRBV2 | CASSEFSGYTF | TGTGCCAGCAGTGAATTTAGTGGCTACACCTTC
TRBJ2-2 | . | TRBD2 | TRBV29-1 | CSVVAGGPTGELFF | TGCAGCGTTGTGGCGGGAGGGCCCACCGGGGAGCTGTTTTTT
TRBJ1-5 | . | . | TRBV2 | CASSDSTPGPQHF | TGTGCCAGCAGTGATTCGACCCCAGGGCCCCAGCATTTT
TRBJ2-5 | . | . | TRBV15 | CATKPQGGQETQYF | TGTGCCACCAAACCACAGGGTGGGCAAGAGACCCAGTACTTC
TRBJ2-1 | . | TRBD2 | TRBV25-1 | CASSPSGRLRNEQFF | TGTGCCAGCAGTCCCAGCGGGAGATTGAGAAATGAGCAGTTCTTC